This TCR beta chain was recovered during a study of cytomegalovirus exposure and HLA in healthy donors (dated by TCRdb to 2015 to 2018). Background on the whole study: In an earlier analysis of roughly 500 of the donors, 276 Gb of sequence data and 90 million to 130 million unique TCR beta sequences from 150 million to 200 million T cells were reported. An early release that covered some 630 HLA-typed donors contained approximately 300 gigabases of sequencing data and tens of millions of unique TCR sequences. The genetic ancestry cluster associated with self-reported Caucasian donors included 81% of the roughly 400 genotyped donors. The aim of the study was to test whether cataloging public T cell receptors could identify signatures of past pathogen exposure. Using immunosequencing, the study profiled T cell repertoires from 550 to 750 subjects and related those repertoires to cytomegalovirus serostatus. In addition to the first cohort of 666 subjects, a separate validation cohort of 120 different subjects was used. To predict cytomegalovirus infection status, the study combined high-throughput TCR immunosequencing, statistical association of individual TCRs with disease status, and machine learning. In a later analysis, previously published TCR beta repertoires from hundreds of donors were re-analyzed and high-resolution HLA genotyping was added so that TCR occurrence patterns could be studied. The later analysis used no new phenotypic data to find candidate immune exposures, relying instead on TCR beta sequences and their occurrence across donors. An earlier analysis of 587 of the donors used high-throughput TCR beta sequencing to judge whether each TCR beta V gene segment behaved as functional or pseudogenic. Donor age, sex, ethnicity and CMV serostatus were collected together with the repertoire data. In a later genetic analysis, genome-wide SNP genotypes for 398 of the 666 donors were used, and that subset was treated as a discovery cohort. All discovery cohort repertoires had been generated using a single sequencing platform. HLA typing covered class I and class II loci at four-digit resolution. Typing coverage varied by locus: roughly 629-640 donors for A, B, C, DRB1 and DQB1; 522 for DQA1; approximately 570 for DPA1; roughly 450 for DPB1. Roughly five DR-DQ haplotypes were handled as single units for association and clustering, since linkage in the cohort was strong. Among 398 genotyped donors of the cohort, an average of about 240,000 unique TCR beta nucleotide sequences was sequenced per donor, of which 15% to 20% were non-productive.

Findings and caveats that apply to the study as a whole: Roughly uniform sequencing depth across donors was assumed in presence/absence analyses, although this assumption may not hold. Most TCR sequences were observed very rarely across donors, whereas some public TCRs were present in many individuals. The study listed 164 TCR beta chains as associated with cytomegalovirus. A cluster of highly shared sequence variants was judged likely to be a technical artifact of the sequencing pipeline. In a later genetic analysis, a missense DCLRE1C variant was associated with V-gene and J-gene trimming of TCR beta chains, and the association was replicated in an independent cohort. In a later analysis, most CMV-associated TCR beta chains were found to appear HLA-restricted, with HLA associations seemingly driven largely by CMV exposure. A few of the identified cytomegalovirus-associated TCR beta chains were confirmed in vitro to be specific for cytomegalovirus antigens. Because the 87-base-pair reads could not distinguish some IMGT-functional V segments, including TRBV6-2 and TRBV6-3, those segments were excluded. In a later analysis, 16,951 TCR beta sequences were associated with specific HLA alleles at a false discovery rate of 0.05. Because some donors lacked HLA typing at each locus, the association tests relied only on the typed subset. Compared with equally common non-associated chains, HLA-associated TCR beta chains in a later analysis were more clonally expanded and had lower generation probabilities. A further reported finding was that TCR beta sequences accurately predicted the HLA-A and HLA-B alleles for most subjects in the first cohort. About 17 rarely observed V segments, including chromosome 9 orphons, were excluded from the earlier analysis of almost 600 of the donors because counts were too low. In a later analysis, TCR association rates were found to vary across HLA loci, with the most associated TCRs seen for DRB1 alleles and the fewest for HLA-C alleles. According to a later genetic analysis, donors in an Asian-associated ancestry cluster had fewer N-insertions in productive TCRs than the approximately 700-donor mean. Linkage disequilibrium might explain the correlated functional status among segregating V segments, but an unknown experimental factor could not be ruled out. It was suggested by the authors that the approach could potentially be generalized to other disease states and immunological phenotypes. In an earlier analysis of approximately 590 of the donors, most TCR beta V segments appeared in productive rearrangements about 87% or about 30% of the time, broadly matching IMGT annotations. For the cohort, immune exposure information was limited to CMV serostatus. In this cohort, only TCR beta chains were sequenced, and detectable features were limited by the absence of alpha or paired-chain data. Cytomegalovirus status was reported to be diagnosed by the classifier with high specificity and sensitivity in both the original and validation cohorts. Strong co-occurrence of HLA alleles, especially DR and DQ, made assigning TCR associations to individual alleles difficult. Several of the top co-occurrence clusters appeared to be linked to parvovirus B19, influenza, CMV and Epstein-Barr virus, according to a later analysis.

The CDR3 covers 16 residues, taking in both the cysteine and the phenylalanine. The entry retains the CDR3 DNA only, 48 bases that are in frame from base 1. V drops 2 bases and J drops 2 bases, leaving 15 bases in between. CDR1 and CDR2 are read off the germline V gene as MGHRA and YSYEKL. In regard to this clone: There is no known antigen for this receptor. One base away there is no much larger clone; base qualities are not given.

The cohort comprised fewer than 700 healthy bone marrow donors. At the time of sampling, all cohort members were nominally healthy, though unrecorded immune exposures were likely present. The donor was CMV seronegative and was included in the group of 352 seronegative cohort members. A peripheral blood sample was collected from each donor, and TCR beta sequencing was performed on peripheral blood mononuclear cells. The Qiagen DNeasy Blood Extraction Kit was used to extract genomic DNA from the blood cell samples. The library was made by the immunoSEQ multiplex PCR assay. A mixture of 60 forward primers for TCR Vbeta segments and 13 reverse primers for TCR Jbeta segments was used in the multiplex PCR. The CDR3 region of rearranged TCR beta genes was amplified from genomic DNA with a multiplex PCR assay. The Illumina HiSeq System was used to sequence the amplified TCR beta libraries as 87-base-pair reads. The paper's processing steps were these. A later analysis tallied 75 million to 95 million unique TCR beta chains across the approximately 670 repertoires, and approximately 11 million of those chains were shared by two or more donors. Raw reads were error-corrected and collapsed into unique sequences by a nearest-neighbor algorithm in which closely related sequences were merged to remove PCR and sequencing errors. To assign V, D and J gene segments, CDR3 sequences were aligned to IMGT reference sequences. For a sequence to be retained, a match of at least six nucleotides to both a V gene segment and a J gene segment was required. A rearrangement counted as productive if the CDR3 had no stop codons and remained in frame with V and J, and every other rearrangement counted as non-productive. Following IMGT convention, CDR3 was defined as the stretch from the second conserved V-encoded cysteine up to the conserved J-encoded phenylalanine. Sequences without an unambiguous match to a single V gene segment were excluded from the earlier analysis of approximately 600 of the donors. An earlier analysis of a few hundred of the donors called V segments functional above 56.7% productive rearrangements and segregating when the between-donor standard deviation exceeded 5%. To diagnose cytomegalovirus status from the catalog of TCR beta chain sequences, a statistical classification framework was built. V and J gene assignment, in a later analysis, came from comparing TCR nucleotide sequences with IMGT/GENE-DB human TR gene sequences. Using the TCRdist pipeline, a later analysis assigned CDR3 sequences along with most-parsimonious VDJ recombination scenarios. A later analysis defined each TCR beta chain by its CDR3 amino acid sequence plus V-gene family, and excluded reads lacking a unique V-gene family. In a later analysis, 500 to 700 highly shared, low-generation-probability nucleotide sequences were removed to address suspected cross-contamination and a sequencing artifact. In a later analysis, a clonal expansion index for each public chain was calculated from normalized within-repertoire ranks of inferred template counts. A later analysis computed generation probabilities with a VDJ recombination model fitted to out-of-frame rearrangements, and checked the results against IGoR. In a later analysis, TCR-TCR, TCR-HLA and TCR-CMV co-occurrence was scored with hypergeometric tests, and a repertoire-size bias correction was applied to TCR pairs. False discovery rates were estimated in a later analysis by permuting HLA or CMV assignments 20 times. A later analysis grouped co-occurring TCRs with DBSCAN, adding TCRdist sequence similarity when clustering within HLA-allele-positive subsets. Co-occurrence clustering excluded repertoires with fewer than 30,000 or more than 120,000 public chains, plus five with anomalous nucleotide sharing. As stored in TCRdb, this immuneACCESS dataset retains in-frame rearrangements with V and J assigned. A fraction of the clones does not appear; measured against another copy, unresolved V genes explain less than half of the discrepancy, and the remainder lacks a known reason. The D gene and trimming were derived from the DNA, and the V and J assignments and clone size from that table. This sample comprises roughly 100,000 clones, about 76% of them detected only once. Together, the top ten hold roughly 5% of the sample.

Specimen: PBMCs. The TCR comes from a woman between 40 and 50 years old in good health and CMV-seronegative. The V and J genes are TRBV4-1 and TRBJ1-2, and possibly TRBD1, on 5 matching bases. In nucleotide form, the sequence is TGCGCCAGCAGCCAAATTCTCTCAGGGCTGAACTATGGCTACACCTTC. Its translation is CASSQILSGLNYGYTF.